A single sample gave rise to the 11 T cell receptor beta chains below, sequenced in a study of shared clonotypes between healthy human individuals. The protocol was immunoSEQ multiplex PCR, while the TCRdb copy is restricted to in-frame clones and leaves out a portion. This table holds about 2.4 million clones, just over 90% found once. Input material: naive CD4+ T cells sorted from blood. Documented subset: CD45RA+ positively selected. The source of these receptors is a man younger than 35 in good health.

V usage is TRBV2 and J usage is TRBJ2-2; D remains unclear. CDR1 is SNHLY, CDR2 FYNNEI, per germline. This CDR3 is built from 15 residues. V lost 4 bases and J 0 bases, leaving 9 bases between the germline ends. CDR3 DNA sequence: TGTGCCAGCAGTGGGACGGCCGCGAACACCGGGGAGCTGTTTTTT. Amino acid sequence: CASSGTAANTGELFF.

The chain couples TRBV2 to TRBJ2-2; 8 bases are a match to TRBD2. The CDR3 totals 16 residues. CDR1 is SNHLY, CDR2 FYNNEI, per germline. V lost 4 bases and J lost 4; bases outside the gene matches: 8. CDR3 sequence (DNA): TGTGCCAGCAGTGGGTCGGGAGGGCCGAGCACCGGGGAGCTGTTTTTT. It yields the protein CASSGSGGPSTGELFF. Full variable domain (rest looked up from reference TRBV2 and TRBJ2-2): EPEVTQTPSHQVTQMGQEVILRCVPISNHLYFYWYRQILGQKVEFLVSFYNNEISEKSEIFDDQFSVERPDGSNFTLKIRSTKLEDSAMYFCASSGSGGPSTGELFFGEGSRLTVL.

This chain links TRBV27 with TRBJ2-5; a possible D gene is TRBD1 (5 bases). Trimming removed 5 bases at V and 3 bases at J, with 10 bases between. The CDR3 is 13 residues long. Germline V CDR1 and CDR2: MNHEY, SMNVEV (reference sequence). CDR3 bases: TGTGCCAGCAGTCCCAGGGTTGAAGAGACCCAGTACTTC. Translating it yields CASSPRVEETQYF.

A single count supports this clone. The chain links TRBV7-2 to TRBJ1-4; 10 bases map to TRBD1. The V segment lost 5 bases and the J segment 5 bases; nucleotides outside the gene matches: 8. Germline values: CDR1 SGHTA, CDR2 FQGNSA. The CDR3 spans 16 residues. CDR3: CASSDRQGAANEKLFF. The CDR3 DNA sequence: TGTGCCAGCAGCGATAGACAGGGGGCAGCAAATGAAAAACTGTTTTTT.

As regards this clone: Other DNA sequences within the sample encode an identical CDR3. The chain combines TRBV5-1 with TRBJ1-3, with D hard to call. Germline V gene sequence: CDR1 SGHRS, CDR2 YFSETQ. Trimming stripped 0 bases from V and 4 bases from J, with 8 bases between. The CDR3 extends over 14 amino acids. This CDR3 reads CASSLDGRGNTIYF. In DNA, the CDR3 is TGCGCCAGCAGCTTGGACGGCAGAGGAAACACCATATATTTT.

This sequence joins TRBV6-1 and TRBJ1-1; 7 nucleotides align to TRBD1. The CDR3 contains 14 residues. The V and J ends lost 5 bases and 3 bases, in that order; junction bases with no gene match: 6. Germline V gene data show CDR1 as MNHNS and CDR2 as SASEGT. The chain's CDR3 is CASSHTGADTEAFF. CDR3 nucleotide sequence: TGTGCCAGCAGTCATACAGGGGCGGACACTGAAGCTTTCTTT.

The V and J genes are TRBV5-1 and TRBJ2-3; no clear D. Germline V gene data show CDR1 as SGHRS and CDR2 as YFSETQ. V shed 0 bases and J shed 3 bases, with 17 bases lying between them. CDR3 size: 17 residues. The CDR3 coding sequence is TGCGCCAGCAGCTTGGGCCCTGGATCAACTGGGACAGATACGCAGTATTTT. Residues: CASSLGPGSTGTDTQYF.

V and J are TRBV6-5 and TRBJ2-1; 7 positions agree with TRBD2. The V gene's germline CDR1 is MNHEY and CDR2 SVGAGI. V lost 5 bases to trimming and J lost 2 bases; unmatched junction nucleotides: 3. This CDR3 comprises 14 residues. CDR3 residues: CASSDAGAYNEQFF. Here the CDR3 DNA reads TGTGCCAGCAGTGACGCGGGAGCCTACAATGAGCAGTTCTTC.

This chain connects TRBV5-6 to TRBJ2-2, with D possibly being TRBD2 (5 bases). The ends were cut back, 6 bases at V and 6 bases at J, with 18 bases in the middle. CDR3 size: 15 residues. From germline, CDR1 is SGHDT and CDR2 YYEEEE. CDR3 in DNA: TGTGCCAGCACCAACGGAGGATTCTCGGCCGGGGAGCTGTTTTTT. It is translated as CASTNGGFSAGELFF.

With regard to this clone: The same CDR3 arises from other DNA sequences in this sample as well. The chain is built from TRBV7-3 and TRBJ1-5, with a tentative D call TRBD1 (6 bases). CDR3 size: 13 residues. Trimming shortened V by 2 bases and J by 6 bases, and 8 bases separated the two germline ends. Germline-derived CDR1 and CDR2 are SGHTA and FQGTGA. The CDR3 loop is CASSLGGSQPQHF. The CDR3 region has the DNA TGTGCCAGCAGCTTAGGGGGCAGTCAGCCCCAGCATTTT.

The rearrangement uses TRBV4-3 and TRBJ2-3, with D uncertain. This CDR3 is built from 14 residues. Between the trimmed V and J ends, which lost 2 bases and 2 bases, there was a span of 8 bases. Per germline, CDR1 LGHNA and CDR2 YSLEER. The CDR3 spells CASSQFINTDTQYF. DNA of the CDR3: TGCGCCAGCAGCCAATTTATCAACACAGATACGCAGTATTTT.